What follows are 28 T cell receptor beta chains derived from one specimen sequenced in a study of cytomegalovirus exposure and HLA in healthy donors. Primers: 60 Vbeta forward and 13 Jbeta reverse. Clones were read by immunoSEQ multiplex PCR, and TCRdb kept only the in-frame ones, dropping some. The sample yields about 150,000 clones, 70% to 90% seen once. The sequencing sample was made of PBMCs. Receptors were obtained from a young woman in good health and CMV-seronegative.

In DNA form, the CDR3 reads TGCAGCCACCAGAGGGAGGAAGCAAATGGCTACACCTTC. This codes for CSHQREEANGYTF. The J gene is TRBJ1-2, the V gene TRBV29-1; unclear D gene. In germline, CDR1 is SQVTM, CDR2 ANQGSEA. V lost 8 bases to trimming and J lost 6 bases, with 19 bases between them. The CDR3 totals 13 residues. The whole variable domain, filled in from reference TRBV29-1 and TRBJ1-2, reads SAVISQKPSRDICQRGTSLTIQCQVDSQVTMMFWYRQQPGQSLTLIATANQGSEATYESGFVIDKFPISRPNLTFSTLTVSNMSPEDSSIYLCSHQREEANGYTFGSGTRLTVV.

The chain has TRBV29-1 and TRBJ1-2, with TRBD1 as a possible D gene (5 bases). Trimming left V 2 bases short and J 0 bases short, with 7 bases between. The CDR3 is 13 amino acids. The germline V gene encodes CDR1 SQVTM and CDR2 ANQGSEA. CDR3 nucleotide sequence: TGCAGCGTTGAACCAGGGCCTAACTATGGCTACACCTTC. Encoded protein: CSVEPGPNYGYTF.

The J gene is TRBJ2-4, the V gene TRBV19; 12 nucleotides match TRBD2. This CDR3 spans 18 amino acids. Looked up from germline, CDR1 is LNHDA and CDR2 is SQIVND (reference sequence). After removal of 3 bases from V and 0 bases from J, the junction contained 6 bases not matched to a gene. The CDR3 region is CASSIRGLAGLAKNIQYF. The CDR3 DNA is TGTGCCAGTAGTATCAGAGGACTAGCGGGACTAGCCAAAAACATTCAGTACTTC. The complete variable domain, with remaining parts taken from reference TRBV19 and TRBJ2-4, reads DGGITQSPKYLFRKEGQNVTLSCEQNLNHDAMYWYRQDPGQGLRLIYYSQIVNDFQKGDIAEGYSVSREKKESFPLTVTSAQKNPTAFYLCASSIRGLAGLAKNIQYFGAGTRLSVL.

Points on this clone: This same CDR3 is encoded by further DNA sequences in the sample. The chain employs TRBV11-2 and TRBJ2-3; D may be TRBD2 (6 bases). V was shortened by 3 bases and J by 3 bases, with 10 bases between the two germline ends. This CDR3 contains 14 residues. Per germline, CDR1 SGHAT and CDR2 FQNNGV. DNA for the CDR3: TGTGCCAGCAGCTTCGGGCGGGGAACAGATACGCAGTATTTT. It translates to CASSFGRGTDTQYF. The full variable domain, completed using reference TRBV11-2 and TRBJ2-3, is EAGVAQSPRYKIIEKRQSVAFWCNPISGHATLYWYQQILGQGPKLLIQFQNNGVVDDSQLPKDRFSAERLKGVDSTLKIQPAKLEDSAVYLCASSFGRGTDTQYFGPGTRLTVL.

This sequence joins TRBV7-2 and TRBJ1-2; TRBD1 is a possible D gene (6 bases). CDR1 and CDR2 from the germline V gene are SGHTA and FQGNSA. CDR3 length: 11 residues. V lost 3 bases and J lost 7, with 6 bases in between. The DNA of the CDR3 is TGTGCCAGCAGCTTGGGGGCTGGCTACACCTTC. Translating it yields CASSLGAGYTF. Using reference TRBV7-2 and TRBJ1-2 for the parts outside the CDR3, the full variable domain is GAGVSQSPSNKVTEKGKDVELRCDPISGHTALYWYRQSLGQGLEFLIYFQGNSAPDKSGLPSDRFSAERTGGSVSTLTIQRTQQEDSAVYLCASSLGAGYTFGSGTRLTVV.

The V gene is TRBV27, the J gene TRBJ2-7; maybe TRBD2 (5 bases). Germline V CDR1 and CDR2: MNHEY, SMNVEV (reference sequence). Trimming took 7 bases from V and 5 from J, leaving 9 bases between them. The CDR3 totals 11 residues. The CDR3 loop is CASIGGHEQYF. CDR3 DNA sequence: TGTGCCAGCATCGGAGGACACGAGCAGTACTTC.

This clone was observed a single time. The chain uses TRBV5-1 and TRBJ2-5; 8 bases are shared with TRBD2. The CDR3 spans 16 residues. The germline CDR1 and CDR2 sequences are SGHRS and YFSETQ. V shed 4 bases and J 5 bases; nucleotides not matched to a gene: 13. The CDR3 reads CASSSSPTRGGETQYF. The CDR3 DNA follows: TGCGCCAGCAGCAGTAGTCCTACTCGCGGGGGGGAGACCCAGTACTTC.

The chain is built from TRBV4-1 and TRBJ2-5; TRBD2 aligns across 8 bases. The DNA end favors TRBJ2-7, so the J call may be wrong. Germline V gene data show CDR1 as MGHRA and CDR2 as YSYEKL. The CDR3 is 15 amino acids. The CDR3 DNA sequence: TGCGCCAGCAGCCAACCGACTAGCGCCTCCTACGAGCAGTACTTC. Translating gives CASSQPTSASYEQYF.

The chain couples TRBV6-1 to TRBJ1-2, with TRBD1 matching over 9 bases. CDR1 and CDR2 (germline): MNHNS, SASEGT. Trimming removed 3 bases from V and 8 bases from J; junction bases left unmatched: 10. The CDR3 runs 15 residues. CDR3 region: CASSEGTGRGGGYTF. For the CDR3, the DNA is TGTGCCAGCAGTGAGGGGACAGGGAGAGGAGGAGGCTACACCTTC.

The J gene is TRBJ1-4, the V gene TRBV4-1; 8 bases are shared with TRBD1. Trimming cost V 4 bases and J 3 bases; bases outside gene matches: 4. CDR1 is MGHRA and CDR2 is YSYEKL in the germline V gene. The CDR3 has 15 residues. The CDR3 spells CASSRRTGSNEKLFF. Here the CDR3 DNA reads TGCGCCAGCAGCCGCCGGACAGGGTCTAATGAAAAACTGTTTTTT.

As regards this clone: Mismatch with germline at one junction end may stem from a read error. The gene calls are TRBV2 and TRBJ2-7, with a tentative D call TRBD2 (5 bases). In germline, CDR1 is SNHLY, CDR2 FYNNEI. CDR3 length equals 12 residues. The DNA for the CDR3 is TGTGCCAGCAGTGAAGCGCTTGGAGGTGCCTCCTTC. Translating it yields CASSEALGGASF.

The chain is built from TRBV27 and TRBJ2-5, with TRBD1 matching over 7 bases. With V trimmed by 5 bases and J by 1 base, 19 bases remained unmatched. This CDR3 is 19 amino acids long. Looked up from germline, CDR1 is MNHEY and CDR2 is SMNVEV (reference sequence). CDR3 nucleotides: TGTGCCAGCAGTCTCCGAATAACTCACAGGGGTCGACCCCAAGAGACCCAGTACTTC. This codes for CASSLRITHRGRPQETQYF.

The chain carries TRBV5-4 and TRBJ2-5; a possible D gene is TRBD2 (7 bases). Germline V gives CDR1 SGHNT, CDR2 YYREEE (reference sequence). Between the trimmed V and J ends, which lost 1 base and 5 bases, there was a span of 15 bases. The length of the CDR3 is 15 residues. CDR3 sequence: CASSLKRGGWETQYF. Written as DNA, the CDR3 is TGTGCCAGCAGCTTGAAGAGGGGGGGTTGGGAGACCCAGTACTTC.

This chain connects TRBV5-1 to TRBJ1-2; D uncertain. CDR3 length equals 13 residues. Germline V CDR1 and CDR2: SGHRS, YFSETQ. The ends were cut back, 4 bases at V and 8 bases at J, with 15 bases in the middle. The CDR3 DNA reads as TGCGCCAGCAGCCCTGGAGGGCCGGGCGGCTACACCTTC. Translating it yields CASSPGGPGGYTF. Using reference TRBV5-1 and TRBJ1-2 for the parts outside the CDR3, the full variable domain is KAGVTQTPRYLIKTRGQQVTLSCSPISGHRSVSWYQQTPGQGLQFLFEYFSETQRNKGNFPGRFSGRQFSNSRSEMNVSTLELGDSALYLCASSPGGPGGYTFGSGTRLTVV.

This rearrangement joins TRBV11-2 to TRBJ2-2; perhaps TRBD2 as D (6 bases). The V gene lost 4 bases and the J gene lost 7 bases, with 19 bases spanning the gap. Germline CDR1 SGHAT, CDR2 FQNNGV. The CDR3 length is 16 residues. CDR3 sequence (DNA): TGTGCCAGCAGCTCCGTCCGGACGGGGAGGTACGGGGAGCTGTTTTTT. It specifies CASSSVRTGRYGELFF.

This clone was seen more than once but under ten times. This chain links TRBV28 with TRBJ1-5; 7 positions agree with TRBD1. Germline V gene sequence: CDR1 MDHEN, CDR2 SYDVKM. CDR3 length: 14 amino acids. With V trimmed by 5 bases and J by 6 bases, 7 bases remained unmatched. The chain's CDR3 is CASSHRGRGQPQHF. CDR3 DNA: TGTGCCAGCAGTCACAGGGGACGAGGTCAGCCCCAGCATTTT.

The V and J genes are TRBV4-3 and TRBJ1-3; D gene uncertain. Germline loops: CDR1 LGHNA, CDR2 YSLEER. Trimming removed 0 bases at V and 0 bases at J, with 6 bases between. There are 15 residues in the CDR3. The CDR3 DNA sequence: TGCGCCAGCAGCCAAGATCCAGGCTCTGGAAACACCATATATTTT. It encodes CASSQDPGSGNTIYF.

V gene TRBV19 combines with J gene TRBJ2-1, with unresolved D. Germline V gene sequence: CDR1 LNHDA, CDR2 SQIVND (reference sequence). V lost 3 bases, J lost 12 bases, and 12 bases lay in between. This CDR3 has 12 residues. DNA for the CDR3: TGTGCCAGTAGTATGCCCGGGTTAGGGCAGTTCTTC. Translation: CASSMPGLGQFF.

V is TRBV10-2 and J is TRBJ2-2; the D is unclear. The CDR3 is made up of 12 amino acids. Germline lookup yields CDR1 WSHSY and CDR2 SAAADI. The V end lost 6 bases, the J end lost 6 bases, and 8 bases lay between the germline ends. The CDR3 DNA is TGCGCCAGCAGGGGTACAGCCGGGGAGCTGTTTTTT. Amino acids: CASRGTAGELFF.

The chain links TRBV10-3 to TRBJ1-5; no definite D call. Trimming cost V 3 bases and J 7 bases, with 22 bases left between them. CDR1 and CDR2 (germline): ENHRY, SYGVKD. This CDR3 is 17 amino acids long. The CDR3 loop reads CAISESRARRPEQPQHF. CDR3 in DNA: TGTGCCATCAGTGAATCTCGGGCGAGGAGGCCGGAACAGCCCCAGCATTTT.

This clone was detected only once. The genes are TRBV9 and TRBJ2-1; 7 bases are a match to TRBD2. The CDR3 extends over 15 amino acids. Germline-derived CDR1 and CDR2 are SGDLS and YYNGEE. The V and J ends lost 4 bases and 7 bases, in that order; junction bases with no gene match: 11. Written as DNA, the CDR3 is TGTGCCAGCAGCTCCCGGGGAGGGACGGCAAATGAGCAGTTCTTC. Translation gives CASSSRGGTANEQFF. The full variable domain, rest sourced from reference TRBV9 and TRBJ2-1, is DSGVTQTPKHLITATGQRVTLRCSPRSGDLSVYWYQQSLDQGLQFLIQYYNGEERAKGNILERFSAQQFPDLHSELNLSSLELGDSALYFCASSSRGGTANEQFFGPGTRLTVL.

This chain links TRBV5-1 with TRBJ2-3, with TRBD1 matching 9 bases. Germline lookup yields CDR1 SGHRS and CDR2 YFSETQ. The CDR3 has 15 residues. Trimming cost V 7 bases and J 5 bases; bases outside gene matches: 11. CDR3 loop: CASRGQGLIRDTQYF. As DNA, the CDR3 is TGCGCCAGCCGAGGACAGGGGTTGATTAGAGATACGCAGTATTTT.

This chain links TRBV13 with TRBJ1-1; the D gene is possibly TRBD1 (5 bases). Per the germline V gene, CDR1 is PRHDT and CDR2 is FYEKMQ (reference sequence). The CDR3 totals 14 residues. V lost 3 bases and J lost 2, with 10 bases in between. CDR3 sequence: CASSLGQVNTEAFF. In DNA, the CDR3 is TGTGCCAGCAGCTTGGGGCAGGTCAACACTGAAGCTTTCTTT.

CDR3 coding DNA: TGTGCCAGCAGTTTCCTATCTGGCTACGAGCAGTACTTC. Translation gives CASSFLSGYEQYF. The chain combines TRBV27 with TRBJ2-7; unclear D gene. The germline V gene encodes CDR1 MNHEY and CDR2 SMNVEV (reference sequence). The CDR3 sequence is 13 residues long. The germline V and J ends were trimmed by 3 bases and 3 bases, with 9 bases remaining between them.

This clone was seen just once. This sequence joins TRBV20-1 and TRBJ1-4; D gene unclear. The CDR3 covers 10 residues. CDR1 is DFQATT and CDR2 is SNEGSKA in the germline V gene (reference sequence). V was cut by 5 bases and J by 6 bases, with 4 bases left in between. The CDR3 here is CSALDEKLFF. The CDR3 DNA reads as TGCAGTGCTCTAGATGAAAAACTGTTTTTT.

The rearrangement joins TRBV4-2 to TRBJ2-1, with 13 nucleotides matching TRBD2. Germline CDR1 reads LGHNA; CDR2 reads YNFKEQ. This CDR3 has 16 amino acids. J lost 7 bases, V lost 4 bases, and 7 bases had no gene match. CDR3 protein: CASSLGLAGEGNEQFF. The CDR3 DNA follows: TGTGCCAGCAGCCTCGGACTAGCGGGGGAGGGGAATGAGCAGTTCTTC.

This clone came up a few times. The chain combines TRBV6-6 with TRBJ2-7; 7 bases align to TRBD1. Germline values: CDR1 MNHNY, CDR2 SVGAGI (reference sequence). Trimming took 1 base from V and 5 from J; bases not matched to a gene: 5. This CDR3 contains 14 residues. The CDR3 sequence: CASSYLGGMDEQYF. CDR3 bases: TGTGCCAGCAGTTACTTAGGGGGCATGGACGAGCAGTACTTC.

The genes are TRBV9 and TRBJ2-1; the match to TRBD2 covers 9 bases. The length of the CDR3 is 15 residues. With 2 bases clipped from V and 10 bases from J, the junction kept 10 bases outside the gene matches. Germline loops: CDR1 SGDLS, CDR2 YYNGEE. CDR3 sequence: CASSVSGSIECEQFF. CDR3 nucleotide sequence: TGTGCCAGCAGCGTTAGCGGGAGCATCGAATGCGAGCAGTTCTTC.